This TCR beta chain was sequenced during a study of shared clonotypes between healthy human individuals. The material for each subset, its genomic DNA, was split evenly across several immunoSEQ plates. TCRdb keeps only in-frame clones here, not all; method: immunoSEQ multiplex PCR. Here the sample spans around 580,000 clones, about 98% being singletons. Deletions cut 7 bases from V and 5 bases from J, with 18 bases between. Germline V gives CDR1 MNHEY, CDR2 SVGAGI. This CDR3 region has 14 residues. It was CD45RO-negative cells, positively selected for CCR7, that made up naive CD8 cells, with terminally differentiated effector memory CD45RA+ cells excluded. Regarding the study as a whole: In a few donors, around 5% of naive CD4 clonotypes appeared in common.

Worth noting for this clone: Its antigen remains unidentified.

Material: naive CD8+ T cells sorted from blood. The receptor comes from a man aged 25-40 years in good health. This sequence joins TRBV6-5 and TRBJ2-7; weak D call: TRBD1 (5 bases). CDR3 sequence: CASTQARTSDEQYF. Written as DNA, the CDR3 is TGTGCCAGCACCCAGGCCCGGACATCGGACGAGCAGTACTTC.